What follows are 21 T cell receptor beta chains derived from one specimen sequenced in a study of T cell repertoires in cytomegalovirus infection. TCRdb reprocessed the reads via MiXCR and lists one record per CDR3 protein. Among 250,000 to 300,000 distinct CDR3 sequences, about 26% were seen once, and the ten largest hold about 15%. The sample was PBMCs. These receptors originate from a human donor in good health (CMV status not recorded). Some clones in this sample may be carry-over from other donors' samples.

This clonotype was picked up a small number of times. The DNA of the CDR3 is TGCGCCAGCAGTCAATATCTGGGGCAGTGTTACACTGAAGCTTTCTTT. Translation gives CASSQYLGQCYTEAFF. The V call is TRBV23-1, the J call TRBJ1-1, with TRBD1 as a possible D gene (5 bases). TRBV23-1 qualifies as an ORF whose function is uncertain. There are 16 residues in the CDR3. V lost 1 base and J lost 3, with 15 bases in between.

In its sample, this clonotype was seen a few times. This chain links TRBV6-2 or TRBV6-3 with TRBJ1-5, with D perhaps matching TRBD1 (6 bases). Germline CDR1 reads MNHEY; CDR2 reads SVGEGT. Between the trimmed V and J ends, which lost 6 bases and 3 bases, there was a span of 12 bases. This CDR3 has 14 residues. CDR3 in amino acids: CASSLDRTNQPQHF. CDR3 DNA: TGTGCCAGCAGCTTAGACAGGACCAATCAGCCCCAGCATTTT.

Ten or more counts support this clonotype. The gene calls are TRBV7-9 and TRBJ1-1; 7 bases match TRBD1. The CDR3 is made up of 13 amino acids. Germline CDR1 and CDR2: SEHNR and FQNEAQ (reference sequence). After removal of 3 bases from V and 7 bases from J, the junction contained 5 bases not matched to a gene. In DNA, the CDR3 is TGTGCCAGCAGCTTCCTACGGACAGGTGAAGCTTTCTTT. This gives the protein CASSFLRTGEAFF.

The table lists this clonotype with a few counts. The chain employs TRBV5-1 and TRBJ2-7; a weak D match, TRBD2 (6 bases). The CDR3 runs to 15 residues. Deletions cut 4 bases from V and 1 base from J, with 15 bases between. Germline CDR1 reads SGHRS; CDR2 reads YFSETQ. The CDR3 reads CASSGGSGGSYEQYF. The DNA for the CDR3 is TGCGCCAGCAGCGGGGGGAGTGGGGGATCCTACGAGCAGTACTTC.

This clonotype was observed a handful of times. The V call is TRBV2, the J call TRBJ2-5, with D unclear. V lost 5 bases, J lost 3 bases, and 7 bases lay in between. This CDR3 contains 12 residues. CDR1 SNHLY and CDR2 FYNNEI come from the germline V gene. CDR3 nucleotides: TGTGCCAGCAGTCTCGAGAAAGAGACCCAGTACTTC. Translation: CASSLEKETQYF. Supplemented by reference TRBV2 and TRBJ2-5, the full variable domain reads EPEVTQTPSHQVTQMGQEVILRCVPISNHLYFYWYRQILGQKVEFLVSFYNNEISEKSEIFDDQFSVERPDGSNFTLKIRSTKLEDSAMYFCASSLEKETQYFGPGTRLLVL.

V gene TRBV5-1 combines with J gene TRBJ2-1; 16 bases map to TRBD2. The germline V gene encodes CDR1 SGHRS and CDR2 YFSETQ. Germline trimming cut 4 bases from V and 2 bases from J; bases unmatched to any gene: 6. This CDR3 comprises 18 residues. CDR3: CASSPGTSGGATYNEQFF. In nucleotides, the CDR3 is TGCGCCAGCAGCCCGGGGACTAGCGGGGGGGCCACCTACAATGAGCAGTTCTTC.

This rearrangement joins TRBV20-1 to TRBJ1-2; 7 positions agree with TRBD1. CDR3 length equals 14 residues. V gave up 0 bases and J gave up 4 bases; unmatched junction bases: 5. Germline loops: CDR1 DFQATT, CDR2 SNEGSKA (reference sequence). The CDR3 protein is CSARDQGESYGYTF. For the CDR3, the DNA is TGCAGTGCTAGAGATCAGGGGGAGTCCTATGGCTACACCTTC.

This clonotype has a count of ten or more. The chain joins TRBV7-2 to TRBJ1-2; a possible D gene is TRBD1 (5 bases). Trimming shortened V by 5 bases and J by 7 bases, and 17 bases separated the two germline ends. Per the germline V gene, CDR1 is SGHTA and CDR2 is FQGNSA. This CDR3 has 14 amino acids. CDR3 sequence: CASSPRQTTSGYTF. The CDR3 DNA sequence: TGTGCCAGCAGCCCTAGACAGACCACGAGTGGCTACACCTTC.

The chain uses TRBV5-1 and TRBJ1-6, with unresolved D. Trimming shortened V by 0 bases and J by 10 bases, and 11 bases separated the two germline ends. Germline CDR1 reads SGHRS; CDR2 reads YFSETQ. CDR3 length equals 14 residues. CDR3 sequence: CASSLERGWSPLHF. Written as DNA, the CDR3 is TGCGCCAGCAGCTTGGAGCGGGGTTGGTCACCCCTCCACTTT.

The CDR3 reads CSAREQGAGNTIYF. Here the CDR3 DNA reads TGCAGTGCTAGAGAACAGGGAGCTGGAAACACCATATATTTT. This chain uses TRBV20-1 with TRBJ1-3, with a weak D call TRBD1 (6 bases). The CDR3 consists of 14 residues. Deletions cut 0 bases from V and 2 bases from J, with 8 bases between. Germline loops: CDR1 DFQATT, CDR2 SNEGSKA (reference sequence).

This clonotype has a count of ten or more. The J gene is TRBJ2-2, the V gene TRBV7-6; 7 nucleotides match TRBD1. The germline gives CDR1 SGHVS, CDR2 FNYEAQ. V lost 3 bases and J lost 3; bases outside the gene matches: 13. There are 18 residues in the CDR3. The CDR3 nucleotides read TGTGCCAGCAGCTTCGGGACAGCCGAGGGTATCGACACCGGGGAGCTGTTTTTT. Its protein is CASSFGTAEGIDTGELFF.

Ten or more counts support this clonotype. V usage is TRBV7-9 and J usage is TRBJ1-2; D unresolved. V dropped 8 bases and J dropped 0 bases, with 19 bases sitting between them. Germline V gene data show CDR1 as SEHNR and CDR2 as FQNEAQ (reference sequence). The CDR3 runs to 16 residues. The CDR3 protein is CASYLLLRATNYGYTF. The DNA for the CDR3 is TGTGCCAGCTACCTTCTCTTGCGGGCAACTAACTATGGCTACACCTTC.

J is TRBJ2-5 and V is TRBV20-1; D is uncertain. The V gene lost 0 bases and the J gene lost 4 bases, with 9 bases spanning the gap. The CDR3 loop spans 13 amino acids. CDR1 and CDR2 from the germline V gene are DFQATT and SNEGSKA (reference sequence). This CDR3 is CSARDRPVETQYF. The CDR3 nucleotides read TGCAGTGCTAGAGATCGCCCTGTAGAGACCCAGTACTTC.

This clonotype has just a few counts. The V gene is TRBV29-1, the J gene TRBJ2-3; no clear D. The CDR3 is 11 amino acids. Germline lookup yields CDR1 SQVTM and CDR2 ANQGSEA. Trimming took off 2 bases at V and 4 bases at J, with 4 bases between the two ends. DNA for the CDR3: TGCAGCGTTGAATGGCCAGATACGCAGTATTTT. It yields the protein CSVEWPDTQYF.

This clonotype was recorded many times. The CDR3 loop is CASIPLGSNTEAFF. In DNA form, the CDR3 reads TGTGCCAGCATCCCGTTGGGCAGCAACACTGAAGCTTTCTTT. The chain combines TRBV7-2 with TRBJ1-1; no clear D gene. The CDR3 spans 14 residues. Germline-derived CDR1 and CDR2 are SGHTA and FQGNSA. The V end was cut by 7 bases, the J end by 2 bases, with 14 bases between.

The V and J genes are TRBV20-1 and TRBJ2-3, with a weak D call TRBD2 (6 bases). V was trimmed by 5 bases and J by 0 bases, leaving 15 bases between them. The germline V gene has CDR1 DFQATT and CDR2 SNEGSKA (reference sequence). The CDR3 totals 15 residues. CDR3 in DNA: TGCAGTGCTTCCTTAGCGGAGTCTAGCACAGATACGCAGTATTTT. Translation gives CSASLAESSTDTQYF.

This clonotype came up a few times. The chain couples TRBV6-5 to TRBJ1-6, with a possible D match to TRBD1 (5 bases). Germline lookup yields CDR1 MNHEY and CDR2 SVGAGI. The ends were cut back, 2 bases at V and 7 bases at J, with 12 bases in the middle. The CDR3 is 15 amino acids. Here the CDR3 reads CASSYTTGGNSPLHF. The CDR3 DNA sequence: TGTGCCAGCAGTTACACGACCGGGGGGAATTCACCCCTCCACTTT.

The chain is built from TRBV28 and TRBJ2-1; D possibly uses TRBD1 or TRBD2 (7 bases each). There are 16 residues in the CDR3. Germline V gene lookup returns CDR1 MDHEN and CDR2 SYDVKM. Trimming took off 5 bases at V and 3 bases at J, with 17 bases between the two ends. The CDR3 here is CASSPREGQYYNEQFF. CDR3 coding DNA: TGTGCCAGCAGTCCAAGGGAGGGACAGTACTACAATGAGCAGTTCTTC. Full variable domain (outside the CDR3, taken from reference TRBV28 and TRBJ2-1): DVKVTQSSRYLVKRTGEKVFLECVQDMDHENMFWYRQDPGLGLRLIYFSYDVKMKEKGDIPEGYSVSREKKERFSLILESASTNQTSMYLCASSPREGQYYNEQFFGPGTRLTVL.

This clonotype was recorded at least ten times. The chain has TRBV10-3 and TRBJ2-1; 9 nucleotides align to TRBD2. Unmatched junction bases numbered 15, after V lost 4 bases and J lost 8 bases. Germline CDR1 and CDR2: ENHRY and SYGVKD. There are 17 residues in the CDR3. The CDR3 bases are TGTGCCATCAGTGTCCATGGGAGGGCTAGCGGGAATGATGAGCAGTTCTTC. It yields the protein CAISVHGRASGNDEQFF.

This clonotype was picked up a small number of times. This chain links TRBV6-6 with TRBJ2-6; 8 positions match TRBD1. Losses at the gene ends were 6 bases for V and 0 bases for J; bases not matched to a gene: 10. This CDR3 has 18 residues. Germline V gene sequence: CDR1 MNHNY, CDR2 SVGAGI (reference sequence). The CDR3: CASSRTRGQVSGANVLTF. The CDR3 nucleotides read TGTGCCAGCAGCCGCACGAGGGGACAGGTCTCTGGGGCCAACGTCCTGACTTTC.

This clonotype was seen a handful of times. The chain recombines TRBV19 with TRBJ2-5; the match to TRBD2 covers 8 bases. The CDR3 length is 15 residues. The germline gives CDR1 LNHDA, CDR2 SQIVND (reference sequence). The ends lost 6 bases at V and 0 bases at J; junction bases unmatched: 6. CDR3 residues: CASSNLAGHQETQYF. The CDR3 DNA follows: TGTGCCAGTAGCAACTTAGCGGGACACCAAGAGACCCAGTACTTC.